This TCR beta chain was obtained from a study of shared clonotypes between healthy human individuals. Study as a whole: The donor group consisted of two women and three men, aged 18 to 49. Per-donor plates numbered three CD4 naive, three CD4 memory, two CD8 naive and one CD8 memory. Study-level findings and limits: Unshared clonotypes carried lower generation probabilities than those common to all four donors.

Libraries were prepared by immunoSEQ multiplex PCR; TCRdb keeps only in-frame clonotypes and omits some of them. The table includes hundreds of thousands of clones, approximately 95% detected once. This clone was detected only once. Its specificity is unknown. Per germline, CDR1 SGHVS and CDR2 FNYEAQ. The CDR3 loop spans 11 amino acids. V lost 5 bases and J lost 7, with 8 bases in between. Positive CCR7 selection of CD45RO-negative cells yielded the naive CD8 cells, and terminally differentiated effector memory CD45RA+ cells were excluded. This clonotype was obtained from a woman in her 30s in good health. The chain carries TRBV7-6 and TRBJ1-1; D gene uncertain. Specimen: naive CD8+ T cells sorted from blood. The CDR3 region has the DNA TGTGCCAGCAGCCAGATGAATGAAGCTTTCTTT. It codes for CASSQMNEAFF. Based on the CDR3 plus reference TRBV7-6 and TRBJ1-1, the full variable domain is GAGVSQSPRYKVTKRGQDVALRCDPISGHVSLYWYRQALGQGPEFLTYFNYEAQQDKSGLPNDRFSAERPEGSISTLTIQRTEQRDSAMYRCASSQMNEAFFGQGTRLTVV.